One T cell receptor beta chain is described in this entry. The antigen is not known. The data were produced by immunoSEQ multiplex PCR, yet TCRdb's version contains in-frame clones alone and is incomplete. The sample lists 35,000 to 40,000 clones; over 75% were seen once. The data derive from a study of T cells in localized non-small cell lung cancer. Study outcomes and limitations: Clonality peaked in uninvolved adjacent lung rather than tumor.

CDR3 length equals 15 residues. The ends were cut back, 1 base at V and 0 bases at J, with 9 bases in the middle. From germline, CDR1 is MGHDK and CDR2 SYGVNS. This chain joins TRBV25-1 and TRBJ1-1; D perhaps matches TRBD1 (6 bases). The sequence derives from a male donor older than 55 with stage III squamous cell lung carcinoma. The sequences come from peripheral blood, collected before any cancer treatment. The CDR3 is CASSELKGVNTEAFF. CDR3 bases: TGTGCCAGCAGTGAATTGAAGGGGGTGAACACTGAAGCTTTCTTT.